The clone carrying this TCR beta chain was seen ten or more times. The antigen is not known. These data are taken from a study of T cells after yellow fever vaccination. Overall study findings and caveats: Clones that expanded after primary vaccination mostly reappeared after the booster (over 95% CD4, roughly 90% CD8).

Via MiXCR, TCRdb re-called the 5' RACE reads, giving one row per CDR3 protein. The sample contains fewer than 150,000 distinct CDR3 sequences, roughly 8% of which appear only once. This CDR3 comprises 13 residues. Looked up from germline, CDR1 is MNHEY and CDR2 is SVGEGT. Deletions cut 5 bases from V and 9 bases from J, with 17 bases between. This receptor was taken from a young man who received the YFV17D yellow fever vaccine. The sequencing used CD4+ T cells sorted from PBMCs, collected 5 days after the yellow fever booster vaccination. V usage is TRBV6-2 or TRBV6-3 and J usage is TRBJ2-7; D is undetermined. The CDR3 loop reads CASSTPIGDTQYF. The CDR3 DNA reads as TGTGCCAGCAGTACCCCCATTGGCGACACGCAGTACTTC.